This TCR beta chain originates from a study of beta chain features in type 1 diabetes. The CDR3 has 16 amino acids. With 3 bases clipped from V and 8 bases from J, the junction kept 6 bases outside the gene matches. CDR1 LGHNA and CDR2 YNFKEQ come from the germline V gene. In regard to this clone: Its target is not known.

The study's findings and limits: A moderate, significant TCRB CDR3 shortening appeared in type 1 diabetes across four CD4+ subsets. PCR might favor shorter templates, equally in patients and controls.

cDNA synthesis used the whole RNA isolate, giving expressed TCRB sequences. Produced via immunoSEQ multiplex PCR; TCRdb's table is partial and in-frame only. The sample consists of about 160,000 clones, approximately 10% of them appearing once. Blood was drawn once from each donor into heparinised tubes. The draws averaged roughly 120 mL. Sequences were obtained from central memory CD4+ T cells from blood. The sequence came from a man in his thirties or forties with type 1 diabetes. This chain links TRBV4-2 with TRBJ2-1; 14 positions match TRBD2. The CDR3 DNA reads TGTGCCAGCAGCCAGGGGGGGACTAGCGGGAGTCATGAGCAGTTCTTC. It codes for CASSQGGTSGSHEQFF.